This T cell receptor (beta chain) originates from a study of OX40 agonist ivuxolimab in advanced cancers. Concerning this clone itself: The antigen remains undetermined.

The study's findings and limits: The CD4+ and CD8+ T cells in the blood had expanded clonally by week 6 at 0.1 to 3.0 mg/kg. More expanded clones were found, on average, in CD8+ than in CD4+ T cells. In the expanded peripheral T cells, antigen specificity was never determined.

The CDR3 runs to 13 residues. Germline V gene sequence: CDR1 WNHNN, CDR2 SYGVQD (reference sequence). V lost 0 bases to trimming and J lost 6 bases; unmatched junction nucleotides: 1. Clones were read by immunoSEQ multiplex PCR, and TCRdb kept only the in-frame ones, dropping some. The sample contains tens of thousands of clones, approximately 86% of which appear only once. The TCR sequence derives from an adult with an advanced solid tumor such as melanoma, head and neck, liver or kidney cancer. The specimen comprised CD4+ or CD8+ T cells sorted from blood, sampled in a trial of the OX40 agonist ivuxolimab. This chain joins TRBV10-1 and TRBJ1-1; 7 nucleotides match TRBD1. CDR3 coding DNA: TGCGCCAGCAGTGAGTCCCAGGGGGCTGAAGCTTTCTTT. Its translation: CASSESQGAEAFF.